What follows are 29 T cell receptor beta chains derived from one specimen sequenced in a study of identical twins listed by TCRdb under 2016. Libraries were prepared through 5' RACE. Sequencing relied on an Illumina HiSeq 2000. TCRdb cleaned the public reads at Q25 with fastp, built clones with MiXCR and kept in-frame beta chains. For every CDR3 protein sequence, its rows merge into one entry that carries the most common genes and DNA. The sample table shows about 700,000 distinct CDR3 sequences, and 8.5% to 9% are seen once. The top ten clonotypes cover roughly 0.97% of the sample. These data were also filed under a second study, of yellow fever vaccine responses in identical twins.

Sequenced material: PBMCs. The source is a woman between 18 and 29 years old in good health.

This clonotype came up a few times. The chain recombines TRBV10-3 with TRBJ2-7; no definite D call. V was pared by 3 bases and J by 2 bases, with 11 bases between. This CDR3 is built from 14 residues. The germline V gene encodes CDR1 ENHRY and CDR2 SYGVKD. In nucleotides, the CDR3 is TGTGCCATCAGTGACCCCAGGTATGCCTACGAGCAGTACTTC. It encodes CAISDPRYAYEQYF.

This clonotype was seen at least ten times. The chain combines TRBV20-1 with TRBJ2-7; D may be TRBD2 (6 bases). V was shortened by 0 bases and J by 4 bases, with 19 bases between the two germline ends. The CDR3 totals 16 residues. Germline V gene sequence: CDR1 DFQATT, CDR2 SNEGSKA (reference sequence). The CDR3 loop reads CSARDLVRTTTYEQYF. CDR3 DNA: TGCAGTGCTAGAGATTTGGTAAGGACTACTACTTACGAGCAGTACTTC.

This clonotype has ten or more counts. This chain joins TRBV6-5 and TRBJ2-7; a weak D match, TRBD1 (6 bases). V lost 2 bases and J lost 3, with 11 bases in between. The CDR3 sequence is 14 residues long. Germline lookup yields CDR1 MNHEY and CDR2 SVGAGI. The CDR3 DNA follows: TGTGCCAGCAGTTACAGGACAGACTTCTACGAGCAGTACTTC. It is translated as CASSYRTDFYEQYF.

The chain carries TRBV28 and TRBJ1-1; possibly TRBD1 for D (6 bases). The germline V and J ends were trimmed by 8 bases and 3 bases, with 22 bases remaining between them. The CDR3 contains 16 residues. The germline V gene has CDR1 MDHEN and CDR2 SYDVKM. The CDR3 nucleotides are TGTGCCAGCGGAAACCAACAGGGCTTATTAGACACTGAAGCTTTCTTT. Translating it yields CASGNQQGLLDTEAFF.

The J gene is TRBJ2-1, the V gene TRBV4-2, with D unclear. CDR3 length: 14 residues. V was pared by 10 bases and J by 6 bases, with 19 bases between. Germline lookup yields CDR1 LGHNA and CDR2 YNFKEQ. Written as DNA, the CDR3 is TGTGCCATGGGCCCCGGGCTCCTCTGCAATGAGCAGTTCTTC. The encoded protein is CAMGPGLLCNEQFF.

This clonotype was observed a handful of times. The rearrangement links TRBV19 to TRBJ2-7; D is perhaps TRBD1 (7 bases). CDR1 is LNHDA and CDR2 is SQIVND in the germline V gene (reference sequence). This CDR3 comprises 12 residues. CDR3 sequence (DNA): TGTTCAACGGCAGGGGGGTCCTACGAGCAGTACTTC. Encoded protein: CSTAGGSYEQYF.

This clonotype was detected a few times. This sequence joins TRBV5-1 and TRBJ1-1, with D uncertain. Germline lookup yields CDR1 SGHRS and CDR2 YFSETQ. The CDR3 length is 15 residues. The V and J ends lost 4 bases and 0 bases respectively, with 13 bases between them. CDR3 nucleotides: TGCGCCAGCAGCAAGCCGAATCTTATGAACACTGAAGCTTTCTTT. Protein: CASSKPNLMNTEAFF. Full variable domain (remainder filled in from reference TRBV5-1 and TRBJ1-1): KAGVTQTPRYLIKTRGQQVTLSCSPISGHRSVSWYQQTPGQGLQFLFEYFSETQRNKGNFPGRFSGRQFSNSRSEMNVSTLELGDSALYLCASSKPNLMNTEAFFGQGTRLTVV.

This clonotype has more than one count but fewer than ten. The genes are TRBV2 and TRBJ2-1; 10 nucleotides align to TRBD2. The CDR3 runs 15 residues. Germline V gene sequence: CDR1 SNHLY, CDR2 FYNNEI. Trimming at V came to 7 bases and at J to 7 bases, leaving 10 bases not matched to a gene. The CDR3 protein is CASTQTSGVRNEQFF. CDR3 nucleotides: TGTGCCAGCACCCAAACTAGCGGGGTAAGAAATGAGCAGTTCTTC.

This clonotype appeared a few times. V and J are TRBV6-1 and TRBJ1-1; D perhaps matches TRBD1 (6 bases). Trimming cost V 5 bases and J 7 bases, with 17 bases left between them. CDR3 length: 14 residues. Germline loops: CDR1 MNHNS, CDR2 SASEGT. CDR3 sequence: CASSLSGGRGEAFF. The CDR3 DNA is TGTGCCAGCAGTCTCTCCGGGGGCCGGGGTGAAGCTTTCTTT.

The CDR3 DNA is TGTGCCAGCAGTGATGGGACTAGCGGGAGCCACGAGCAGTACTTC. Translating gives CASSDGTSGSHEQYF. The V call is TRBV2, the J call TRBJ2-7; 14 bases match TRBD2. CDR3 size: 15 residues. Germline CDR1 SNHLY, CDR2 FYNNEI. After removal of 3 bases from V and 5 bases from J, the junction contained 3 bases not matched to a gene.

CDR3 amino acids: CASSGLVGTGVHEQYF. Written as DNA, the CDR3 is TGTGCCAGCAGCGGACTCGTCGGGACAGGGGTCCACGAGCAGTACTTC. The V and J genes are TRBV21-1 and TRBJ2-7; the table's D gene call, TRBD1, was not cross checked with the DNA. TRBV21-1 is a pseudogene. The CDR3 has 16 amino acids.

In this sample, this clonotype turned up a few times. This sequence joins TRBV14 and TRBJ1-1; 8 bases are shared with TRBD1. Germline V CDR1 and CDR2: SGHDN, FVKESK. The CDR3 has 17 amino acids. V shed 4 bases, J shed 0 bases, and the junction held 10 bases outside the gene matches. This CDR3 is CASSLRPGTGLNTEAFF. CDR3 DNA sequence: TGTGCCAGCAGCCTTCGTCCCGGGACAGGTTTGAACACTGAAGCTTTCTTT. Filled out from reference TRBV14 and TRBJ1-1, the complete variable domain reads EAGVTQFPSHSVIEKGQTVTLRCDPISGHDNLYWYRRVMGKEIKFLLHFVKESKQDESGMPNNRFLAERTGGTYSTLKVQPAELEDSGVYFCASSLRPGTGLNTEAFFGQGTRLTVV.

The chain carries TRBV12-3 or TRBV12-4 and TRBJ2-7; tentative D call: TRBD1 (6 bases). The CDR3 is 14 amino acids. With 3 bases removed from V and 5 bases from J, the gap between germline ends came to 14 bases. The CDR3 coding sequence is TGTGCCAGCAGTTTTTCACAGGGATGGGACGAGCAGTACTTC. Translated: CASSFSQGWDEQYF.

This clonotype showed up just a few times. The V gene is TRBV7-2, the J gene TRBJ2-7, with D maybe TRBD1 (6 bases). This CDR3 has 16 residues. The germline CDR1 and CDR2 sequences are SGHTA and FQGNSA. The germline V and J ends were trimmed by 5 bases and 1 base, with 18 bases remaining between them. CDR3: CASSRKRQEMSYEQYF. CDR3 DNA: TGTGCCAGCAGCCGGAAACGACAGGAGATGTCCTACGAGCAGTACTTC. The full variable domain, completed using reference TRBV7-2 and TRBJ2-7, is GAGVSQSPSNKVTEKGKDVELRCDPISGHTALYWYRQSLGQGLEFLIYFQGNSAPDKSGLPSDRFSAERTGGSVSTLTIQRTQQEDSAVYLCASSRKRQEMSYEQYFGPGTRLTVT.

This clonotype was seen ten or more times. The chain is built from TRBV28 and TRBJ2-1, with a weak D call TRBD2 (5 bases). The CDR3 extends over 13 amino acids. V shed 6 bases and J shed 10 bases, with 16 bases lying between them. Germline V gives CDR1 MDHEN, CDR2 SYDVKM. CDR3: CASSGGLGSEQFF. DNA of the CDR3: TGTGCCAGCAGCGGCGGGCTCGGTAGCGAGCAGTTCTTC.

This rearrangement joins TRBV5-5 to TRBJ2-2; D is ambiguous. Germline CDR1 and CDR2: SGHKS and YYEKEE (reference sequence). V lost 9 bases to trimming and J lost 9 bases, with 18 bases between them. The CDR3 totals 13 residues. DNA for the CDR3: TGTGCCATGAGCCCAAGACCCTTCTGGGAGCTGTTTTTT. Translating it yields CAMSPRPFWELFF.

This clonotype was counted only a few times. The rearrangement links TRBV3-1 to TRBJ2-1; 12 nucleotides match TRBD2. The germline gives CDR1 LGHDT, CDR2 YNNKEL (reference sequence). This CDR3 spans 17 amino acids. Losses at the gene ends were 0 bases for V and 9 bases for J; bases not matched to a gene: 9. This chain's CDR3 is CASSQERLAGGNVEQFF. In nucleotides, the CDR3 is TGTGCCAGCAGCCAAGAGAGGCTAGCGGGAGGGAATGTTGAGCAGTTCTTC.

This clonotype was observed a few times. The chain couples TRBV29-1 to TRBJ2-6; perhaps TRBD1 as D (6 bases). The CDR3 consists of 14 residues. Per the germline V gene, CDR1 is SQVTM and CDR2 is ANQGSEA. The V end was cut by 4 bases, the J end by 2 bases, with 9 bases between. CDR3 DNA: TGCAGCGTTGCAGGGGTGGCTGGGGCCAACGTCCTGACTTTC. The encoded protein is CSVAGVAGANVLTF. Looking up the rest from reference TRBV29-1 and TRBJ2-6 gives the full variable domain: SAVISQKPSRDICQRGTSLTIQCQVDSQVTMMFWYRQQPGQSLTLIATANQGSEATYESGFVIDKFPISRPNLTFSTLTVSNMSPEDSSIYLCSVAGVAGANVLTFGAGSRLTVL.

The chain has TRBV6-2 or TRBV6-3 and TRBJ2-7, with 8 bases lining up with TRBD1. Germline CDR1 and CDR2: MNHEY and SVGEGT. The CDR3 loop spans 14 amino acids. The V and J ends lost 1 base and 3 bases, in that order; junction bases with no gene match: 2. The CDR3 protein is CASSYFDRGYEQYF. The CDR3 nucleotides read TGTGCCAGCAGTTACTTCGACAGGGGCTACGAGCAGTACTTC.

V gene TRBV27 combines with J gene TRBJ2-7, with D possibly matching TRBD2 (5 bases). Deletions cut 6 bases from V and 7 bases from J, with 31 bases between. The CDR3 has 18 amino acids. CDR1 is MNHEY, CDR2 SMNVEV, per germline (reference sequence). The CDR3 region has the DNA TGTGCCAGCAGCCCTAGGTACAGAGGTTCGTACTCGGGATGGGAGCAGTACTTC. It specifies CASSPRYRGSYSGWEQYF.

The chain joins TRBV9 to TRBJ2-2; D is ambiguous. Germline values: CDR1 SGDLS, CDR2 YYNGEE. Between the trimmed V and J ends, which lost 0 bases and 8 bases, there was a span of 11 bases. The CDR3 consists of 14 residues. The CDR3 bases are TGTGCCAGCAGCGTAGTGCCCTCCTTTGGGGAGCTGTTTTTT. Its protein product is CASSVVPSFGELFF.

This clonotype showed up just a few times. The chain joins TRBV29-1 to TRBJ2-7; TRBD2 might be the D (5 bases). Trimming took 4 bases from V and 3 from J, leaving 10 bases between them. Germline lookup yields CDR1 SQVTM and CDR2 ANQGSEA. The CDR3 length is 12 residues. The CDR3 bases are TGCAGCGTTGGGGAGTTCAGCTACGAGCAGTACTTC. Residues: CSVGEFSYEQYF.

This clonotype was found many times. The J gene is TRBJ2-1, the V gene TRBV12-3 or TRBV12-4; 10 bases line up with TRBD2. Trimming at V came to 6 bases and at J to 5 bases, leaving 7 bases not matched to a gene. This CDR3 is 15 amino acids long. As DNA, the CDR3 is TGTGCCAGCAGCTTACTAGCGGGGCTCGACAATGAGCAGTTCTTC. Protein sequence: CASSLLAGLDNEQFF.

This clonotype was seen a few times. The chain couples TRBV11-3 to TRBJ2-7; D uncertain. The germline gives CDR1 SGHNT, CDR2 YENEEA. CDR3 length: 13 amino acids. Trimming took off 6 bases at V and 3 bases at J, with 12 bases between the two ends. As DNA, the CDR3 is TGTGCCAGCAGTCAAGAGGCCGACTACGAGCAGTACTTC. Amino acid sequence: CASSQEADYEQYF.

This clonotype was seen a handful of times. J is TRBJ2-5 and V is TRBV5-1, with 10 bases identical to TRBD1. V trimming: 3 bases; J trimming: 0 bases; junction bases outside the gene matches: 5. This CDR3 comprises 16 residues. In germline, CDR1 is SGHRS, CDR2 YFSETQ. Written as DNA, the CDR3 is TGCGCCAGCAGCTGGAGGGGACAGGGGTACCAAGAGACCCAGTACTTC. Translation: CASSWRGQGYQETQYF. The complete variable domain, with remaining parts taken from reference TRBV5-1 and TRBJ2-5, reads KAGVTQTPRYLIKTRGQQVTLSCSPISGHRSVSWYQQTPGQGLQFLFEYFSETQRNKGNFPGRFSGRQFSNSRSEMNVSTLELGDSALYLCASSWRGQGYQETQYFGPGTRLLVL.

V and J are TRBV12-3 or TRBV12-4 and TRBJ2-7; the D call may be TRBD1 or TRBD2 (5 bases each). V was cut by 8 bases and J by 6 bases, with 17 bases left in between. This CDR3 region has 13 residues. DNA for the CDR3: TGTGCCAGCGGCGAGGGGATCCGGACCGAGCAGTACTTC. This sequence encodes CASGEGIRTEQYF.

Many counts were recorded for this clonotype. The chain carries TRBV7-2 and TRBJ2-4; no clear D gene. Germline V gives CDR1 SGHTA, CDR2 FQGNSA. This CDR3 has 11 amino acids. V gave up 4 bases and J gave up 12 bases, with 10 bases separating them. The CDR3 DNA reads TGTGCCAGCAGCTCTGACATAGCTCAGTACTTC. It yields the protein CASSSDIAQYF.

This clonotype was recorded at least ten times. CDR3 in amino acids: CASSMTGQETQYF. In DNA, the CDR3 is TGTGCCAGCAGCATGACAGGGCAAGAGACCCAGTACTTC. This rearrangement joins TRBV28 to TRBJ2-5, with 7 nucleotides matching TRBD1. This CDR3 is built from 13 residues. V lost 6 bases to trimming and J lost 2 bases; unmatched junction nucleotides: 3. CDR1 and CDR2 (germline): MDHEN, SYDVKM.

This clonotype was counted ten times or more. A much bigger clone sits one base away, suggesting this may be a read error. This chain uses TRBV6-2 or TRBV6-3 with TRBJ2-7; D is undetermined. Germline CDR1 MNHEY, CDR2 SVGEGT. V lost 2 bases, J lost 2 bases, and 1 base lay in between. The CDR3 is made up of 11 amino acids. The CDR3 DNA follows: TGTGCCAGCAGTTACACCTACGAGCAGTACTTC. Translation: CASSYTYEQYF.